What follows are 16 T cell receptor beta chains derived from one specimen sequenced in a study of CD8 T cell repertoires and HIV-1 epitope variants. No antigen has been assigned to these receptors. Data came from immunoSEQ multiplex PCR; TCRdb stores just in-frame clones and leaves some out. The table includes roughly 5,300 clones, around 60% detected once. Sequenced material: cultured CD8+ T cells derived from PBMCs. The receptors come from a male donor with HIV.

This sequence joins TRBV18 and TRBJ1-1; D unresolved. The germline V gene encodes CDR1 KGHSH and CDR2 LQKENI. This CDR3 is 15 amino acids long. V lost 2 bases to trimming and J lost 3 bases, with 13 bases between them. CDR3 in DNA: TGTGCCAGCTCACCAGGTCTCCAGAGCGACACTGAAGCTTTCTTT. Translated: CASSPGLQSDTEAFF.

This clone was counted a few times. CDR3 in amino acids: CASSLRDRGLSPLHF. The DNA for the CDR3 is TGTGCCAGCAGCTTGAGGGACAGGGGGCTTTCACCCCTCCACTTT. The chain recombines TRBV5-8 with TRBJ1-6; 12 bases fit TRBD1. This CDR3 comprises 15 residues. Germline V CDR1 and CDR2: SGHTS, YDEGEE. The J segment lost 9 bases and the V segment lost 1 base, leaving 2 bases of the junction unmatched.

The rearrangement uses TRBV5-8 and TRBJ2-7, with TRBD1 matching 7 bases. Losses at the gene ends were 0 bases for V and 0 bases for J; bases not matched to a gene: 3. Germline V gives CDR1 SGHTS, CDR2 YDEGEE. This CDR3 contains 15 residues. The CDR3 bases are TGTGCCAGCAGCTTGGGGGACAGTGACTCCTACGAGCAGTACTTC. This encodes CASSLGDSDSYEQYF.

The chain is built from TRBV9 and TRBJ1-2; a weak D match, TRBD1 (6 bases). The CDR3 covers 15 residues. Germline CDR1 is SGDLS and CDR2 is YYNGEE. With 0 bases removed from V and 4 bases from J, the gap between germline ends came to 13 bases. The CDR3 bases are TGTGCCAGCAGCGTAGAGAACAGGGACCCCTATGGCTACACCTTC. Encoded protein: CASSVENRDPYGYTF.

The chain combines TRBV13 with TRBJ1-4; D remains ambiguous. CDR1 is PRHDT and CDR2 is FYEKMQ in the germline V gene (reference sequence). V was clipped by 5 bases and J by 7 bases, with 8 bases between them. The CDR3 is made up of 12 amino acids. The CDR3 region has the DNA TGTGCCAGCAGCCTTAGTGGTGAAAAACTGTTTTTT. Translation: CASSLSGEKLFF.

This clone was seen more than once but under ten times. Here the CDR3 DNA reads TGTGCCAGCAATTCCGGGTCCCCCTATTGGACCTATAATTCACCCCTCCACTTT. This encodes CASNSGSPYWTYNSPLHF. The chain couples TRBV2 to TRBJ1-6; D unresolved. There are 18 residues in the CDR3. CDR1 and CDR2 (germline): SNHLY, FYNNEI. The germline V and J ends were trimmed by 7 bases and 2 bases, with 21 bases remaining between them.

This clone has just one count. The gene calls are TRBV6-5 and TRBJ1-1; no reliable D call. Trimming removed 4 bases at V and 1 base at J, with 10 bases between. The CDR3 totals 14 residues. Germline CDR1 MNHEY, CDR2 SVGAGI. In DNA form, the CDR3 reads TGTGCCAGCAGTTCCCCTACCGAGAACACTGAAGCTTTCTTT. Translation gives CASSSPTENTEAFF.

The CDR3 region is CASSYFKQGYEQYF. The CDR3 bases are TGTGCCAGCAGTTACTTCAAGCAGGGCTACGAGCAGTACTTC. The chain employs TRBV6-5 and TRBJ2-7; TRBD1 is a possible D gene (5 bases). CDR1 and CDR2 (germline): MNHEY, SVGAGI. V lost 1 base and J 3 bases, leaving 10 bases between the germline ends. This CDR3 is 14 amino acids long.

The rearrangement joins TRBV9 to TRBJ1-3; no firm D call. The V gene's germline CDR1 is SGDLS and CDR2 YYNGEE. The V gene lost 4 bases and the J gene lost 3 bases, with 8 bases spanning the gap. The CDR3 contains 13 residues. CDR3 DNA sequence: TGTGCCAGCAGCTCAGTCAGTGGAAACACCATATATTTT. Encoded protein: CASSSVSGNTIYF.

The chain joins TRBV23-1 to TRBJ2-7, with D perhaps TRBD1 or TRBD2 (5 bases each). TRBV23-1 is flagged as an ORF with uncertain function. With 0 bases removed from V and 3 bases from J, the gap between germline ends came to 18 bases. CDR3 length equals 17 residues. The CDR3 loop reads CASSQSGDGAAIYEQYF. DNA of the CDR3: TGCGCCAGCAGTCAATCGGGGGACGGGGCAGCGATCTACGAGCAGTACTTC.

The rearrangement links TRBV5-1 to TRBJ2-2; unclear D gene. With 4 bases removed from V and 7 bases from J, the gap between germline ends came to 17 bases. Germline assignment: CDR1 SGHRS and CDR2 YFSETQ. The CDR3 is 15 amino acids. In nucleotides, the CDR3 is TGCGCCAGCAGCCTACAAGACTTTGGGATCGGGGAGCTGTTTTTT. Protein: CASSLQDFGIGELFF.

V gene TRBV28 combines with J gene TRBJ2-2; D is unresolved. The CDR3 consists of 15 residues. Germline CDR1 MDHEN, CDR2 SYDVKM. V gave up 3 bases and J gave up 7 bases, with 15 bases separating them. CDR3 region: CASSFSPSADGELFF. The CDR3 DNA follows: TGTGCCAGCAGTTTTTCCCCGAGCGCTGACGGGGAGCTGTTTTTT. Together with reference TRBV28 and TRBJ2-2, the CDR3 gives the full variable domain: DVKVTQSSRYLVKRTGEKVFLECVQDMDHENMFWYRQDPGLGLRLIYFSYDVKMKEKGDIPEGYSVSREKKERFSLILESASTNQTSMYLCASSFSPSADGELFFGEGSRLTVL.

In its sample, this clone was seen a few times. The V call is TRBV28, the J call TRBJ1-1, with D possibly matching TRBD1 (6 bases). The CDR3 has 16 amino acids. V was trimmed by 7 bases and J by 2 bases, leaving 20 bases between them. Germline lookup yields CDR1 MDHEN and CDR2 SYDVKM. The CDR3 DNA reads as TGTGCCAGCACCCACTCCTTCAGGGACATTAACACTGAAGCTTTCTTT. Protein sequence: CASTHSFRDINTEAFF.

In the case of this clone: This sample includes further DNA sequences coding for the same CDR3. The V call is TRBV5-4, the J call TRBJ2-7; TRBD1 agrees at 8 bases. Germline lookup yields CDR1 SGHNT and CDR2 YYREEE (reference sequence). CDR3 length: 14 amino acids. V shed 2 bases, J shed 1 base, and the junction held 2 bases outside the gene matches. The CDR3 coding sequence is TGTGCCAGCAGCTTCGGACAGGGTTCCTACGAGCAGTACTTC. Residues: CASSFGQGSYEQYF.

CDR3 DNA: TGCAGCGTTGATGAGGGTTCTGGAAACACCATATATTTT. As protein: CSVDEGSGNTIYF. The chain has TRBV29-1 and TRBJ1-3; D unclear. From germline, CDR1 is SQVTM and CDR2 ANQGSEA. This CDR3 is built from 13 residues. V was clipped by 3 bases and J by 1 base, with 7 bases between them.

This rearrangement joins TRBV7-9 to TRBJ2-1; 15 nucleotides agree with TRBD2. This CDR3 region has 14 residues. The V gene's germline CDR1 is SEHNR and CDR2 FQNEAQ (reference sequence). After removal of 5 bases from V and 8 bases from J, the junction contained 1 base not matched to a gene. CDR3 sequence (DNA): TGTGCCAGCAGCCGGACTAGCGGGGGGGATGAGCAGTTCTTC. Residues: CASSRTSGGDEQFF.